The 6 T cell receptor beta chains presented below share a single source sample, sequenced in a study of blood T cells in healthy people across ages (dated by TCRdb to about 2015). Library creation used 5' RACE. These reads were obtained on an Illumina HiSeq 2500. A second PCR of about 7 to 12 cycles was run with a J-beta primer mix and a sample-barcoded 5' primer. Through fastp at Q25 and MiXCR, TCRdb rebuilt clones from the public reads, retaining in-frame beta chains. Every distinct CDR3 protein forms one entry, paired with its most common genes and DNA. The sample contains 1 million or so distinct CDR3 sequences, 45% of them found a single time. The leading ten clones occupy approximately 20% of the sample. The sample consisted of blood. These receptors all come from a woman aged 60 to 75 in good health.

This clonotype has only a few counts. The chain has TRBV7-9 and TRBJ2-3; 9 positions match TRBD2. The trim removed 5 bases at V and 5 bases at J, leaving 8 bases unmatched. Germline V gives CDR1 SEHNR, CDR2 FQNEAQ (reference sequence). The length of the CDR3 is 15 residues. The CDR3 sequence: CASSPAQLAGDTQYF. The CDR3 region has the DNA TGTGCCAGCAGCCCAGCCCAACTAGCGGGAGATACGCAGTATTTT.

The genes are TRBV7-9 and TRBJ2-2; the match to TRBD2 covers 8 bases. The germline CDR1 and CDR2 sequences are SEHNR and FQNEAQ (reference sequence). The CDR3 totals 15 residues. Trimming at V came to 3 bases and at J to 6 bases, leaving 6 bases not matched to a gene. CDR3 region: CASSFASGYPGELFF. The CDR3 DNA sequence: TGTGCCAGCAGCTTTGCTAGCGGGTACCCCGGGGAGCTGTTTTTT.

The V gene is TRBV12-3 or TRBV12-4, the J gene TRBJ2-1; 10 nucleotides agree with TRBD2. The CDR3 loop spans 13 amino acids. Unmatched junction bases numbered 6, after V lost 6 bases and J lost 10 bases. CDR3 region: CASRTSGKGEQFF. DNA of the CDR3: TGTGCCAGCAGAACTAGCGGGAAGGGGGAGCAGTTCTTC.

This chain joins TRBV29-1 and TRBJ1-2, with D possibly being TRBD1 (5 bases). The germline gives CDR1 SQVTM, CDR2 ANQGSEA. The CDR3 contains 12 residues. V lost 6 bases and J lost 8, with 16 bases in between. The DNA of the CDR3 is TGCAGCGTGGGGGGGGAGCTAATCGGCTACACCTTC. Protein: CSVGGELIGYTF.

The chain joins TRBV27 to TRBJ1-4; TRBD1 matches 8 bases. Germline V gene sequence: CDR1 MNHEY, CDR2 SMNVEV (reference sequence). Unmatched junction bases numbered 10, after V lost 8 bases and J lost 8 bases. This CDR3 has 14 amino acids. The CDR3 nucleotides read TGTGCCAGCCGCCCCAGGGGGCATGACGAAAAACTGTTTTTT. It codes for CASRPRGHDEKLFF.

The chain combines TRBV20-1 with TRBJ1-2; D is unclear. Germline V gene sequence: CDR1 DFQATT, CDR2 SNEGSKA (reference sequence). This CDR3 comprises 12 residues. Trimming removed 0 bases from V and 8 bases from J, with 10 bases in between. The DNA of the CDR3 is TGCAGTGCTAGAGATCGCCCCGGGGGCTACACCTTC. It translates to CSARDRPGGYTF.